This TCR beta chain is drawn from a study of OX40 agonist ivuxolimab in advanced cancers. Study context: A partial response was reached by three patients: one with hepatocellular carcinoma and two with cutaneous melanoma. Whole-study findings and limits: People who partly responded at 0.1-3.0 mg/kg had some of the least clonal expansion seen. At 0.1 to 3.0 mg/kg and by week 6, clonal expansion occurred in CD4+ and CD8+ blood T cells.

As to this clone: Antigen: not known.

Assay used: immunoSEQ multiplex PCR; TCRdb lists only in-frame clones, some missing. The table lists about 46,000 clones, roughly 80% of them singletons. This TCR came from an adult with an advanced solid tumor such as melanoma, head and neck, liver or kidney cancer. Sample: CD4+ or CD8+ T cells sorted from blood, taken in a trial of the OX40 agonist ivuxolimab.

The CDR3 DNA reads as TGTGCCAGCAGTCCAAGCGGGGGGACCTACTACGAGCAGTACTTC. Translated, it gives CASSPSGGTYYEQYF. The J gene is TRBJ2-7, the V gene TRBV6-5; TRBD2 matches 9 bases. The CDR3 totals 15 residues. Germline assignment: CDR1 MNHEY and CDR2 SVGAGI. The V and J ends lost 5 bases and 3 bases, in that order; junction bases with no gene match: 8.